This entry lists 19 T cell receptor beta chains sequenced from one sample in a study of shared clonotypes between healthy human individuals. CD45RO-negative, CCR7-positively selected cells formed the naive CD8 fraction, excluding terminally differentiated effector memory CD45RA+ cells. Produced via immunoSEQ multiplex PCR; TCRdb's table is partial and in-frame only. The table has about 2 million clones, less than 95% seen once; the top ten hold roughly 1%. Sequencing was performed on naive CD8+ T cells sorted from blood. These receptors came from a man aged 18 to 29 in good health.

The chain recombines TRBV6-5 with TRBJ2-7, with D perhaps matching TRBD2 (6 bases). The CDR3 has 15 residues. CDR1 and CDR2 from the germline V gene are MNHEY and SVGAGI. V lost 0 bases and J lost 3, with 12 bases in between. The DNA of the CDR3 is TGTGCCAGCAGTTACTCCTCTAGCGAGTTCTACGAGCAGTACTTC. It is translated as CASSYSSSEFYEQYF.

The chain couples TRBV12-5 to TRBJ1-3; no definite D call. The CDR3 has 17 residues. CDR1 is LGHNT, CDR2 FRNRAP, per germline. V dropped 1 base and J dropped 1 base, with 14 bases sitting between them. DNA of the CDR3: TGTGCTAGTGGTTTGGGACGGACGGAAGTATCTGGAAACACCATATATTTT. It encodes CASGLGRTEVSGNTIYF.

In the case of this clone: In the same sample, other DNA sequences code for this CDR3. The chain combines TRBV7-9 with TRBJ2-3; the D is unclear. Trimming removed 3 bases at V and 6 bases at J, with 10 bases between. The CDR3 has 13 residues. Germline V gene data show CDR1 as SEHNR and CDR2 as FQNEAQ (reference sequence). The CDR3 region has the DNA TGTGCCAGCAGCTTGAGTGAGACGGATACGCAGTATTTT. Its translation: CASSLSETDTQYF.

The V call is TRBV19, the J call TRBJ2-1; tentative D call: TRBD2 (5 bases). CDR3 size: 15 residues. Trimming cost V 7 bases and J 3 bases, with 16 bases left between them. CDR1 and CDR2 (germline): LNHDA, SQIVND (reference sequence). The CDR3 spells CASTQEDGIYNEQFF. The CDR3 DNA follows: TGTGCCAGTACCCAGGAGGACGGGATCTACAATGAGCAGTTCTTC.

The DNA for the CDR3 is TGTGCCAGCAGCTTGGAAGGGCACCTGTACGAGCAGTACTTC. The encoded protein is CASSLEGHLYEQYF. J is TRBJ2-7 and V is TRBV5-6, with D hard to call. The CDR3 contains 14 residues. CDR1 and CDR2 (germline): SGHDT, YYEEEE. Deletions cut 0 bases from V and 4 bases from J, with 11 bases between.

The CDR3 is CASSPNWRAIGELFF. The CDR3 coding sequence is TGTGCCAGCAGTCCTAATTGGAGGGCGATCGGGGAGCTGTTTTTT. This rearrangement joins TRBV7-2 to TRBJ2-2; a weak D match, TRBD2 (6 bases). Germline V gene sequence: CDR1 SGHTA, CDR2 FQGNSA. The CDR3 is 15 amino acids. V was trimmed by 6 bases and J by 7 bases, leaving 18 bases between them. Looking up the rest from reference TRBV7-2 and TRBJ2-2 gives the full variable domain: GAGVSQSPSNKVTEKGKDVELRCDPISGHTALYWYRQSLGQGLEFLIYFQGNSAPDKSGLPSDRFSAERTGGSVSTLTIQRTQQEDSAVYLCASSPNWRAIGELFFGEGSRLTVL.

The chain is built from TRBV6-5 and TRBJ1-1; D gene unclear. Germline lookup yields CDR1 MNHEY and CDR2 SVGAGI. There are 11 residues in the CDR3. V was pared by 4 bases and J by 12 bases, with 12 bases between. The CDR3 DNA reads as TGTGCCAGCAGTTCGCCGGATGGGCCTTTCTTT. Translating it yields CASSSPDGPFF.

The genes are TRBV6-1 and TRBJ2-3; 12 bases align to TRBD2. Trimming cost V 7 bases and J 14 bases; bases outside gene matches: 10. Germline V gene sequence: CDR1 MNHNS, CDR2 SASEGT. The CDR3 runs 13 residues. The CDR3 DNA follows: TGTGCCAGCAAGGAACTAGCGGGGGGACTCTTGTATTTT. Translation gives CASKELAGGLLYF.

The CDR3 spells CAWTLGQGLPEAFF. CDR3 in DNA: TGTGCCTGGACCCTCGGACAGGGGTTGCCTGAAGCTTTCTTT. V gene TRBV30 combines with J gene TRBJ1-1, with 9 bases identical to TRBD1. CDR3 length: 14 amino acids. V was clipped by 4 bases and J by 6 bases; unmatched bases: 9. Per the germline V gene, CDR1 is GTSNPN and CDR2 is SVGIG (reference sequence). The complete variable domain, with remaining parts taken from reference TRBV30 and TRBJ1-1, reads SQTIHQWPATLVQPVGSPLSLECTVEGTSNPNLYWYRQAAGRGLQLLFYSVGIGQISSEVPQNLSASRPQDRQFILSSKKLLLSDSGFYLCAWTLGQGLPEAFFGQGTRLTVV.

The chain carries TRBV2 and TRBJ1-2; TRBD1 matches at 7 bases. The V segment lost 6 bases and the J segment 4 bases; nucleotides outside the gene matches: 2. CDR1 and CDR2 from the germline V gene are SNHLY and FYNNEI. The CDR3 is 12 residues long. CDR3 coding DNA: TGTGCCAGCAGAGACAGGGCCTATGGCTACACCTTC. This sequence encodes CASRDRAYGYTF.

V and J are TRBV19 and TRBJ2-1; TRBD2 matches 8 bases. Germline values: CDR1 LNHDA, CDR2 SQIVND (reference sequence). The CDR3 spans 16 residues. J lost 14 bases, V lost 0 bases, and 15 bases had no gene match. CDR3 amino acids: CASSIDLEASGFIKFF. CDR3 nucleotides: TGTGCCAGTAGTATAGATCTCGAGGCTAGCGGGTTCATTAAGTTCTTC.

This chain joins TRBV4-1 and TRBJ1-1, with D hard to call. The CDR3 runs 13 residues. Trimming shortened V by 3 bases and J by 8 bases, and 13 bases separated the two germline ends. Germline lookup yields CDR1 MGHRA and CDR2 YSYEKL. In DNA, the CDR3 is TGCGCCAGCAGCCAGCGGGTAACGGGCGAAGCTTTCTTT. Encoded protein: CASSQRVTGEAFF.

The chain links TRBV6-6 to TRBJ2-3; D gene uncertain. The CDR3 loop spans 14 amino acids. Germline CDR1 MNHNY, CDR2 SVGAGI (reference sequence). Trimming removed 3 bases at V and 4 bases at J, with 11 bases between. CDR3 DNA: TGTGCCAGCAGTTATGCTAGTACCCCAGATACGCAGTATTTT. As protein: CASSYASTPDTQYF.

The chain joins TRBV9 to TRBJ2-7; 7 nucleotides match TRBD1. This CDR3 is built from 16 residues. In germline, CDR1 is SGDLS, CDR2 YYNGEE. With V trimmed by 0 bases and J by 2 bases, 8 bases remained unmatched. DNA of the CDR3: TGTGCCAGCAGCGTAGGTCCAACCGGGACAGCCTACGAGCAGTACTTC. This encodes CASSVGPTGTAYEQYF.

This chain connects TRBV5-4 to TRBJ1-3, with D possibly being TRBD1 (5 bases). This CDR3 has 13 amino acids. Trimming removed 4 bases from V and 4 bases from J, with 9 bases in between. From germline, CDR1 is SGHNT and CDR2 YYREEE (reference sequence). The CDR3 nucleotides read TGTGCCAGCAGCATAGGGGAGGGAAACACCATATATTTT. Translating it yields CASSIGEGNTIYF.

J is TRBJ2-3 and V is TRBV2; D possibly uses TRBD1 or TRBD2 (5 bases each). V was pared by 0 bases and J by 8 bases, with 12 bases between. CDR1 SNHLY and CDR2 FYNNEI come from the germline V gene. The CDR3 sequence is 14 residues long. The CDR3: CASSEAEGYSTQYF. CDR3 in DNA: TGTGCCAGCAGTGAAGCCGAGGGGTATAGTACGCAGTATTTT.

The CDR3 spells CASSHGDSLEEQYF. For the CDR3, the DNA is TGTGCCAGCAGCCACGGGGACAGCCTTGAGGAGCAGTACTTC. The chain employs TRBV7-9 and TRBJ2-7, with TRBD1 matching 7 bases. The CDR3 is made up of 14 amino acids. V trimming: 5 bases; J trimming: 7 bases; junction bases outside the gene matches: 11. Per germline, CDR1 SEHNR and CDR2 FQNEAQ (reference sequence).

This clone has only one observation. Other DNA sequences within the sample encode an identical CDR3. V is TRBV27 and J is TRBJ2-1; either TRBD1 or TRBD2 may fit D (5 bases each). The germline V gene has CDR1 MNHEY and CDR2 SMNVEV (reference sequence). V shed 0 bases and J shed 7 bases, with 7 bases lying between them. The CDR3 sequence is 13 residues long. The CDR3 coding sequence is TGTGCCAGCAGTTTATCAGAGGGGAATGAGCAGTTCTTC. Amino acids: CASSLSEGNEQFF.

The chain uses TRBV4-1 and TRBJ2-3; 12 positions match TRBD2. Trimming at V came to 1 base and at J to 6 bases, leaving 8 bases not matched to a gene. This CDR3 has 17 residues. The germline gives CDR1 MGHRA, CDR2 YSYEKL. The CDR3 is CASSQALAGGPWDTQYF. Written as DNA, the CDR3 is TGCGCCAGCAGCCAAGCCCTAGCGGGAGGGCCATGGGATACGCAGTATTTT.